This T cell receptor (beta chain) was documented in a study of OX40 agonist ivuxolimab in advanced cancers. Some clones are missing from TCRdb's copy, which holds only in-frame ones; the method was immunoSEQ multiplex PCR. The sample includes about 83,000 clones, roughly 84% of them seen just once. Patients were excluded for autoimmune disease history or systemic immunosuppression. From germline, CDR1 is MGHRA and CDR2 YSYEKL. Trimming stripped 0 bases from V and 3 bases from J, with 9 bases between. The CDR3 length is 14 residues. The chain uses TRBV4-1 and TRBJ2-7; no clear D. This clonotype was obtained from an adult with an advanced solid tumor such as melanoma, head and neck, liver or kidney cancer. The source material was CD4+ or CD8+ T cells sorted from blood, sampled in a trial of the OX40 agonist ivuxolimab. CDR3 amino acids: CASSQDKGFYEQYF. CDR3 in DNA: TGCGCCAGCAGCCAAGATAAGGGCTTCTACGAGCAGTACTTC.